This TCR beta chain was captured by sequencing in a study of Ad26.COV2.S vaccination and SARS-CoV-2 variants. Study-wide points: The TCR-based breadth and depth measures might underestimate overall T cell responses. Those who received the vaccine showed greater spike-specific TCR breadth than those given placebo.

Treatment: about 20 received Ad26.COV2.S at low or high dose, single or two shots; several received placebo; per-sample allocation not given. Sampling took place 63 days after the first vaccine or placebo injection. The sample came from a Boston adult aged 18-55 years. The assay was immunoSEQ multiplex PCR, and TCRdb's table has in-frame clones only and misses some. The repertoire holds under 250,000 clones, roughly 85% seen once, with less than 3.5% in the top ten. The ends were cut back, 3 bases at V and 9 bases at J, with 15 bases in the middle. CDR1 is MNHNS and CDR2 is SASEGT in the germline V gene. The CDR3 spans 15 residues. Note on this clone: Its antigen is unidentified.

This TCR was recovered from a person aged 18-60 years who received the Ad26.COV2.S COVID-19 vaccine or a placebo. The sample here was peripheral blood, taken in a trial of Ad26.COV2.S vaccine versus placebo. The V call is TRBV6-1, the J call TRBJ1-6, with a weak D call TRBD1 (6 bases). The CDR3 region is CASSDRQEGASPLHF. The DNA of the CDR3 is TGTGCCAGCAGTGACCGACAGGAGGGAGCTTCACCCCTCCACTTT.